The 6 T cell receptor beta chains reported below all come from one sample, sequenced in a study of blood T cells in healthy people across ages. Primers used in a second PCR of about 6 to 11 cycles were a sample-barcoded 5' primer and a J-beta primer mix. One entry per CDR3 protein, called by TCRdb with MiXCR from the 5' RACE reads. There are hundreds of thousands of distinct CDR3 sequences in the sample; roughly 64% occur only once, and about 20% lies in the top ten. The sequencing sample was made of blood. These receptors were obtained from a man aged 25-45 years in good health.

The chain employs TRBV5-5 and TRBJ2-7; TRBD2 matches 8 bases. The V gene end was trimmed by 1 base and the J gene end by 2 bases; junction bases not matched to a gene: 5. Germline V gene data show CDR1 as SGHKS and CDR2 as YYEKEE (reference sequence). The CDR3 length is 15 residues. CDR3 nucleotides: TGTGCCAGCAGCTTGAGAGCGGGAGTCACCTACGAGCAGTACTTC. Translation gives CASSLRAGVTYEQYF. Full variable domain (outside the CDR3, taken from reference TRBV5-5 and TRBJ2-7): DAGVTQSPTHLIKTRGQQVTLRCSPISGHKSVSWYQQVLGQGPQFIFQYYEKEERGRGNFPDRFSARQFPNYSSELNVNALLLGDSALYLCASSLRAGVTYEQYFGPGTRLTVT.

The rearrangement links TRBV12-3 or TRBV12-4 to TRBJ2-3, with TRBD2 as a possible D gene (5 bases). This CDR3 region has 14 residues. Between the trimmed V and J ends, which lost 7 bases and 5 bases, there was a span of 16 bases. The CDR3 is CASTLGGEGDTQYF. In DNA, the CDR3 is TGTGCCAGCACCCTCGGCGGAGAGGGAGATACGCAGTATTTT.

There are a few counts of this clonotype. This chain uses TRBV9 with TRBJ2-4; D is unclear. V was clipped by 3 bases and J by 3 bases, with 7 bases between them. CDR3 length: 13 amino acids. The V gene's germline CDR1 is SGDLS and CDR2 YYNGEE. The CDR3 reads CASSAAGKNIQYF. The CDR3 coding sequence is TGTGCCAGCAGCGCCGCCGGCAAAAACATTCAGTACTTC.

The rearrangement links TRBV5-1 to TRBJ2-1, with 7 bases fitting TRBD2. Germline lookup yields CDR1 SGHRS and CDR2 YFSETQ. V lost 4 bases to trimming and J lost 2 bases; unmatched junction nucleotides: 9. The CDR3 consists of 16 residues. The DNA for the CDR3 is TGCGCCAGCAGCACCACCGGGACTACTCCCTACAATGAGCAGTTCTTC. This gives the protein CASSTTGTTPYNEQFF.

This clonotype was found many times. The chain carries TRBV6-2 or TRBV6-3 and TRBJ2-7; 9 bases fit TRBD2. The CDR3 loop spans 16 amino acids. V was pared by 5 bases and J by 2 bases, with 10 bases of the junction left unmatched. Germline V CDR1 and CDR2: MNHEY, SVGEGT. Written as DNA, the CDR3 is TGTGCCAGCAGTCCCCGAGGACTAGCGACCGCCTACGAGCAGTACTTC. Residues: CASSPRGLATAYEQYF.

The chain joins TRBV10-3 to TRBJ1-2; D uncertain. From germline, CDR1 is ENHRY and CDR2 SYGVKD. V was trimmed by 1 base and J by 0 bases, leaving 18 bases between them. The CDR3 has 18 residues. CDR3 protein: CAISEWTSDYLTNYGYTF. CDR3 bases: TGTGCCATCAGTGAGTGGACGTCCGACTACTTAACTAACTATGGCTACACCTTC.